A selection of T cell receptor beta chains follows, all from one sample in a study of T cell responses to AZD1222 COVID-19 vaccine. Profiled with immunoSEQ multiplex PCR; TCRdb holds only in-frame clones, not every one. The data hold 55,000 to 80,000 clones, with about 74% observed a single time. The sample in question was peripheral blood, obtained on day 0 of AZD1222 vaccination. The receptors were sampled from an adult in good health. Each CDR3 is given with its conserved first and last residue. The order of the fields is V gene, D gene, clone size, J gene, CDR3 protein, CDR3 DNA. D genes are given only for firm matches. Clone size, where shown, is once, few, many, or a class for clones that have expanded.

v_call: TRBV12-5
d_call: TRBD1
clone_size: NA
j_call: TRBJ2-2
cdr3_aa: CASGPSGQGITGELFF
cdr3_nt: TGTGCTAGTGGTCCCTCGGGACAGGGGATTACCGGGGAGCTGTTTTTT

v_call: TRBV27
d_call: NA
clone_size: NA
j_call: TRBJ2-3
cdr3_aa: CASSAGTPTDTQYF
cdr3_nt: TGTGCCAGCAGCGCCGGGACCCCCACAGATACGCAGTATTTT

v_call: TRBV7-2
d_call: NA
clone_size: few
j_call: TRBJ2-5
cdr3_aa: CASSFRAQETQYF
cdr3_nt: TGTGCCAGCAGCTTTAGGGCTCAAGAGACCCAGTACTTC

v_call: TRBV4-1
d_call: NA
clone_size: NA
j_call: TRBJ2-5
cdr3_aa: CASSQDGWGAETQYF
cdr3_nt: TGCGCCAGCAGCCAAGATGGATGGGGAGCAGAGACCCAGTACTTC

v_call: TRBV7-9
d_call: NA
clone_size: NA
j_call: TRBJ1-2
cdr3_aa: CASSLEDGLGYTF
cdr3_nt: TGTGCCAGCAGCTTAGAAGACGGCCTGGGCTACACCTTC

v_call: TRBV19
d_call: NA
clone_size: once
j_call: TRBJ2-7
cdr3_aa: CASSIVGGNEQYF
cdr3_nt: TGTGCCAGTAGTATAGTAGGAGGGAACGAGCAGTACTTC

v_call: TRBV9
d_call: TRBD2
clone_size: NA
j_call: TRBJ2-1
cdr3_aa: CASSVAGEGSYNEQFF
cdr3_nt: TGTGCCAGCAGCGTCGCGGGGGAAGGGTCCTACAATGAGCAGTTCTTC

v_call: TRBV5-5
d_call: TRBD2
clone_size: NA
j_call: TRBJ2-7
cdr3_aa: CASSFVGGTATSSYEQYF
cdr3_nt: TGTGCCAGCAGCTTCGTGGGGGGGACCGCGACAAGCTCCTACGAGCAGTACTTC

v_call: TRBV20-1
d_call: NA
clone_size: NA
j_call: TRBJ1-5
cdr3_aa: CSASNGASNQPQHF
cdr3_nt: TGCAGTGCTAGTAACGGGGCCAGCAATCAGCCCCAGCATTTT

v_call: TRBV6-1
d_call: TRBD1
clone_size: once
j_call: TRBJ1-4
cdr3_aa: CASSQGTALGGEKLFF
cdr3_nt: TGTGCCAGCAGTCAAGGGACAGCCCTTGGGGGTGAAAAACTGTTTTTT

v_call: TRBV14
d_call: NA
clone_size: NA
j_call: TRBJ2-7
cdr3_aa: CASSRVQGPLYEQYF
cdr3_nt: TGTGCCAGCTCCAGGGTGCAGGGACCCCTCTACGAGCAGTACTTC

v_call: TRBV19
d_call: NA
clone_size: few
j_call: TRBJ2-2
cdr3_aa: CASRDWTGELFF
cdr3_nt: TGTGCCAGTCGGGATTGGACCGGGGAGCTGTTTTTT

v_call: TRBV6-6
d_call: NA
clone_size: NA
j_call: TRBJ2-3
cdr3_aa: CASSYSGGDGDTQYF
cdr3_nt: TGTGCCAGCAGTTACTCGGGGGGCGATGGAGATACGCAGTATTTT

v_call: TRBV6-5
d_call: NA
clone_size: NA
j_call: TRBJ2-7
cdr3_aa: CASRLGGNYEQYF
cdr3_nt: TGTGCCAGCAGGCTCGGGGGTAACTACGAGCAGTACTTC

v_call: TRBV12-3/TRBV12-4
d_call: NA
clone_size: NA
j_call: TRBJ2-3
cdr3_aa: CASSPGVYTQYF
cdr3_nt: TGTGCCAGCAGCCCGGGGGTCTATACGCAGTATTTT

v_call: TRBV27
d_call: TRBD2
clone_size: many
j_call: TRBJ2-7
cdr3_aa: CASSLRGGEQYF
cdr3_nt: TGTGCCAGCAGTTTACGGGGGGGCGAGCAGTACTTC

v_call: TRBV6-2/TRBV6-3
d_call: NA
clone_size: NA
j_call: TRBJ1-2
cdr3_aa: CASSLGQRYGYTF
cdr3_nt: TGTGCCAGCAGTTTAGGACAGCGTTATGGCTACACCTTC

v_call: TRBV18
d_call: TRBD1
clone_size: NA
j_call: TRBJ1-6
cdr3_aa: CASSSGQENSPLHF
cdr3_nt: TGTGCCAGCTCATCGGGACAGGAAAATTCACCCCTCCACTTT

v_call: TRBV7-2
d_call: TRBD2
clone_size: NA
j_call: TRBJ2-5
cdr3_aa: CASSLQAGAGETQYF
cdr3_nt: TGTGCCAGCAGCTTACAAGCGGGGGCCGGAGAGACCCAGTACTTC

v_call: TRBV28
d_call: NA
clone_size: NA
j_call: TRBJ1-4
cdr3_aa: CASSLAGLQEKLFF
cdr3_nt: TGTGCCAGCAGTTTAGCAGGGTTACAGGAAAAACTGTTTTTT

v_call: TRBV7-8
d_call: TRBD1
clone_size: NA
j_call: TRBJ2-7
cdr3_aa: CASSLGQGAYEQYF
cdr3_nt: TGTGCCAGCAGCTTGGGGCAGGGGGCATACGAGCAGTACTTC

v_call: TRBV5-5
d_call: TRBD1
clone_size: NA
j_call: TRBJ1-5
cdr3_aa: CASSLLQGADNQPQHF
cdr3_nt: TGTGCCAGCAGCTTGTTACAGGGGGCGGACAATCAGCCCCAGCATTTT

v_call: TRBV11-3
d_call: TRBD2
clone_size: few
j_call: TRBJ2-2
cdr3_aa: CASSLGLGTGELFF
cdr3_nt: TGTGCCAGCAGCCTGGGACTAGGAACCGGGGAGCTGTTTTTT

v_call: TRBV13
d_call: NA
clone_size: once
j_call: TRBJ2-3
cdr3_aa: CASSHTDTQYF
cdr3_nt: TGTGCCAGCAGCCACACAGATACGCAGTATTTT

v_call: TRBV14
d_call: NA
clone_size: few
j_call: TRBJ1-1
cdr3_aa: CASSQEGGLRAFF
cdr3_nt: TGTGCCAGCAGCCAAGAAGGCGGCTTGAGAGCTTTCTTT

v_call: TRBV5-4
d_call: NA
clone_size: NA
j_call: TRBJ1-1
cdr3_aa: CASSPGGLDTEAFF
cdr3_nt: TGTGCCAGCAGCCCTGGAGGGTTGGACACTGAAGCTTTCTTT

v_call: TRBV7-2
d_call: TRBD1
clone_size: NA
j_call: TRBJ1-6
cdr3_aa: CASSLRDRVRSPLHF
cdr3_nt: TGTGCCAGCAGCTTGCGGGACAGGGTACGTTCACCCCTCCACTTT

v_call: TRBV15
d_call: NA
clone_size: NA
j_call: TRBJ1-1
cdr3_aa: CATRDGNTEAFF
cdr3_nt: TGTGCCACCCGTGACGGAAACACTGAAGCTTTCTTT

v_call: TRBV7-2
d_call: TRBD1
clone_size: NA
j_call: TRBJ1-2
cdr3_aa: CASRSSQGAGYGYTF
cdr3_nt: TGTGCCAGCAGGTCCAGTCAGGGGGCGGGGTATGGCTACACCTTC

v_call: TRBV20-1
d_call: NA
clone_size: NA
j_call: TRBJ2-5
cdr3_aa: CSAGRKETQYF
cdr3_nt: TGCAGTGCTGGGAGGAAAGAGACCCAGTACTTC

v_call: TRBV19
d_call: TRBD1
clone_size: NA
j_call: TRBJ1-5
cdr3_aa: CASSRNRGLRSNQPQHF
cdr3_nt: TGTGCCAGTAGTAGAAACAGGGGGCTTCGTAGCAATCAGCCCCAGCATTTT

v_call: TRBV7-2
d_call: TRBD1
clone_size: NA
j_call: TRBJ1-2
cdr3_aa: CASSLGQNYGYTF
cdr3_nt: TGTGCCAGCAGCTTGGGACAGAACTATGGCTACACCTTC

v_call: TRBV6-1
d_call: TRBD1
clone_size: once
j_call: TRBJ1-4
cdr3_aa: CASSVNRGPTNEKLFF
cdr3_nt: TGTGCCAGCAGTGTAAACAGGGGGCCAACTAATGAAAAACTGTTTTTT

v_call: TRBV19
d_call: NA
clone_size: NA
j_call: TRBJ2-1
cdr3_aa: CASSIEIGSSYNEQFF
cdr3_nt: TGTGCCAGTAGTATAGAAATAGGCAGCTCCTACAATGAGCAGTTCTTC

v_call: TRBV4-3
d_call: NA
clone_size: medium-sized
j_call: TRBJ1-1
cdr3_aa: CASSREGSTEAFF
cdr3_nt: TGCGCCAGCAGCCGTGAAGGGAGTACTGAAGCTTTCTTT

v_call: TRBV2
d_call: NA
clone_size: NA
j_call: TRBJ2-3
cdr3_aa: CASIERGADTQYF
cdr3_nt: TGTGCCAGCATAGAAAGGGGTGCAGATACGCAGTATTTT

v_call: TRBV6-2/TRBV6-3
d_call: NA
clone_size: NA
j_call: TRBJ2-4
cdr3_aa: CASSLSGSEAKNIQYF
cdr3_nt: TGTGCCAGCAGTTTATCGGGGTCGGAGGCCAAAAACATTCAGTACTTC

v_call: TRBV7-2
d_call: NA
clone_size: few
j_call: TRBJ1-2
cdr3_aa: CASSARDSLYGYTF
cdr3_nt: TGTGCCAGCAGCGCGCGGGACTCCCTCTATGGCTACACCTTC

v_call: TRBV7-2
d_call: NA
clone_size: NA
j_call: TRBJ1-6
cdr3_aa: CASSLAAGDTSPLHF
cdr3_nt: TGTGCCAGCAGCTTAGCGGCCGGGGATACTTCACCCCTCCACTTT